The present T cell receptor (beta chain) was sequenced within a study of blood T cell repertoires in COVID-19. As for the study in general: COVID-19 samples, acute and convalescent, were from the United States, Italy and Spain. T cells, B-cell-depleted T cells, or PBMCs supplied cDNA or gDNA.

This CDR3 has 14 residues. CDR1 is MDHEN, CDR2 SYDVKM, per germline. Germline trimming cut 6 bases from V and 6 bases from J; bases unmatched to any gene: 9. Per the authors' pipeline: Amplifying reference gene primers gave estimates of nucleated cell counts. TCRdb keeps only in-frame clones here, not all; method: immunoSEQ multiplex PCR. V, J and clone size are those of that table, while D and trimming were read from the DNA. The sample includes roughly 290,000 clones, just under 85% seen only once; the top ten take around 3.9%. The chain is built from TRBV28 and TRBJ2-5; TRBD1 agrees at 8 bases. The clonotype comes from a woman aged 45-65 years with active or convalescent COVID-19. Sequencing was performed on peripheral blood. DNA of the CDR3: TGTGCCAGCAGCCGGACAGGGTTGACAAAGACCCAGTACTTC. This encodes CASSRTGLTKTQYF. Looking up the rest from reference TRBV28 and TRBJ2-5 gives the full variable domain: DVKVTQSSRYLVKRTGEKVFLECVQDMDHENMFWYRQDPGLGLRLIYFSYDVKMKEKGDIPEGYSVSREKKERFSLILESASTNQTSMYLCASSRTGLTKTQYFGPGTRLLVL.